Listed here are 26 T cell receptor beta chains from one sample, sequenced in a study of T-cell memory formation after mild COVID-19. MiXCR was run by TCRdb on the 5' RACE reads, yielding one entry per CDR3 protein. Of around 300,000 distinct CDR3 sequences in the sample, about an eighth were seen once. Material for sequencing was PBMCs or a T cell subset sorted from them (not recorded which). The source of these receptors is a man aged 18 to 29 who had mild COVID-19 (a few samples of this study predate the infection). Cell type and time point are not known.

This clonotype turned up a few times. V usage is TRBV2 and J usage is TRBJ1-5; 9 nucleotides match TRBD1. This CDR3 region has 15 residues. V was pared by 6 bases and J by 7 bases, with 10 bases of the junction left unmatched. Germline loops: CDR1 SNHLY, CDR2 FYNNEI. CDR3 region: CASSITGGAGQPQHF. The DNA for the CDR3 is TGTGCCAGCAGCATCACAGGGGGCGCGGGACAGCCCCAGCATTTT. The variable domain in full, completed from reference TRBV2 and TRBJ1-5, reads EPEVTQTPSHQVTQMGQEVILRCVPISNHLYFYWYRQILGQKVEFLVSFYNNEISEKSEIFDDQFSVERPDGSNFTLKIRSTKLEDSAMYFCASSITGGAGQPQHFGDGTRLSIL.

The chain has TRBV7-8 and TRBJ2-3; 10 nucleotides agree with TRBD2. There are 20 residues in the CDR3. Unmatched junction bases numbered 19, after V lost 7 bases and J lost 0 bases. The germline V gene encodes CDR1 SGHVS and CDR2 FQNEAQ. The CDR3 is CASIKKLLAGSLTSTDTQYF. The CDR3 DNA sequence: TGTGCCAGCATCAAAAAGTTACTAGCGGGGAGCCTCACGAGCACAGATACGCAGTATTTT.

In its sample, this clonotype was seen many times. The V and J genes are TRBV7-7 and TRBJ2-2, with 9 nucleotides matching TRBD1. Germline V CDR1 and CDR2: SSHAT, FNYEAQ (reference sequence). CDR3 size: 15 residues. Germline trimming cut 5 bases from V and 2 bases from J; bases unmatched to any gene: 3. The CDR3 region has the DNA TGTGCCAGCAGCGCGGGACAGGGCAACACCGGGGAGCTGTTTTTT. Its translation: CASSAGQGNTGELFF.

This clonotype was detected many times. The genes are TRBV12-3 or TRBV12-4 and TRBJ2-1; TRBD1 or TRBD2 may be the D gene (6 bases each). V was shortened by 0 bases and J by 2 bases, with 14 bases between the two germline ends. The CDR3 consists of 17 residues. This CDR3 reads CASSLAEGGRAYNEQFF. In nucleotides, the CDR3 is TGTGCCAGCAGTTTAGCGGAGGGGGGTCGCGCCTACAATGAGCAGTTCTTC.

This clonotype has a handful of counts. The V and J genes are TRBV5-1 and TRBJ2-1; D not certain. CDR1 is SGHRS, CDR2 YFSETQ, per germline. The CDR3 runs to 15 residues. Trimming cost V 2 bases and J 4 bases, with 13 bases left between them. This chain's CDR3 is CASSLMDARYNEQFF. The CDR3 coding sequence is TGCGCCAGCAGCTTAATGGACGCAAGGTACAATGAGCAGTTCTTC.

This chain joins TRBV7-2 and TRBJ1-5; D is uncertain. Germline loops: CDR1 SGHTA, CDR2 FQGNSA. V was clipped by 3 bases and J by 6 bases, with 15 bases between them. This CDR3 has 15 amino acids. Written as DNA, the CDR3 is TGTGCCAGCAGCTTCGACCTCAGCGGACGTCAGCCCCAGCATTTT. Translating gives CASSFDLSGRQPQHF.

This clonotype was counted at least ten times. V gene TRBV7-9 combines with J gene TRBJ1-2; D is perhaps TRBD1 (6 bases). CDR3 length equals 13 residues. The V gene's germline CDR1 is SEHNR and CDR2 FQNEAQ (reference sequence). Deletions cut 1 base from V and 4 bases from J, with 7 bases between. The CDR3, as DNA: TGTGCCAGCAGCTTAGACAGGGCCTATGGCTACACCTTC. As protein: CASSLDRAYGYTF.

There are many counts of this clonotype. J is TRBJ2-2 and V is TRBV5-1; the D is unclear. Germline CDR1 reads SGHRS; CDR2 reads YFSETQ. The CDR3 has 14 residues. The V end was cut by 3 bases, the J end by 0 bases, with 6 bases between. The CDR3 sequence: CASSSDTNTGELFF. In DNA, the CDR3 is TGCGCCAGCAGCTCTGACACGAACACCGGGGAGCTGTTTTTT.

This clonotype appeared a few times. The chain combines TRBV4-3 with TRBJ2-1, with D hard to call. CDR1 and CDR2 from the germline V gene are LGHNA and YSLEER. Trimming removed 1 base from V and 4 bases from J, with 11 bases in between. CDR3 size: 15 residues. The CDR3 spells CASSQGTAAYNEQFF. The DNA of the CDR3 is TGCGCCAGCAGCCAAGGGACCGCTGCATACAATGAGCAGTTCTTC.

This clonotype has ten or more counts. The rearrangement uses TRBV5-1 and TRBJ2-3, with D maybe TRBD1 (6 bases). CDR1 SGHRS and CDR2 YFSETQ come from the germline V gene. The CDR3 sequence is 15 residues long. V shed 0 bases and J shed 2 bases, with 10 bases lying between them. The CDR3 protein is CASSLEGQFTDTQYF. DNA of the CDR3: TGCGCCAGCAGCTTGGAAGGACAGTTCACAGATACGCAGTATTTT.

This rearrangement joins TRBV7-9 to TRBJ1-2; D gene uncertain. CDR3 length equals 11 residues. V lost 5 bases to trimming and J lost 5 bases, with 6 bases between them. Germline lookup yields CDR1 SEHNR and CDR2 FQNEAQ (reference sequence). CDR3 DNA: TGTGCCAGCAGCCAGGAATATGGCTACACCTTC. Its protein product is CASSQEYGYTF.

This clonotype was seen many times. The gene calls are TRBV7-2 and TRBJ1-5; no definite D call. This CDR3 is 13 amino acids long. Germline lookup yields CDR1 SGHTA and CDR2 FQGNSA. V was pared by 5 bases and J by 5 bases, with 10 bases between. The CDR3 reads CASSTRDYQPQHF. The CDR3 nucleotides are TGTGCCAGCAGCACCCGGGATTATCAGCCCCAGCATTTT.

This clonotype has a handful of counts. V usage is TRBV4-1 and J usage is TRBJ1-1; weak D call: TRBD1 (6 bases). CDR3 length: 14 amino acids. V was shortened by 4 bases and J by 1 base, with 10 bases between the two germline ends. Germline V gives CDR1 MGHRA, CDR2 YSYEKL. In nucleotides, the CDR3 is TGCGCCAGCAGCCGGACAGATTCGAACACTGAAGCTTTCTTT. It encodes CASSRTDSNTEAFF.

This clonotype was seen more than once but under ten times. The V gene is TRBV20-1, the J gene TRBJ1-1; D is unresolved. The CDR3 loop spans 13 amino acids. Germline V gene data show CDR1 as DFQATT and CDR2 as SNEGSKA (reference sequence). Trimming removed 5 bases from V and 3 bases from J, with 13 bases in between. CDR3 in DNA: TGCAGTGCTCCCCCCGTCAGAGACACTGAAGCTTTCTTT. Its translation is CSAPPVRDTEAFF.

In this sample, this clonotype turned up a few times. The DNA for the CDR3 is TGCAGTGCTAGAGCGGGGGCAGCAAACACTGAAGCTTTCTTT. It yields the protein CSARAGAANTEAFF. This chain uses TRBV20-1 with TRBJ1-1; D possibly corresponds to TRBD1 (6 bases). CDR1 is DFQATT and CDR2 is SNEGSKA in the germline V gene (reference sequence). The CDR3 contains 14 residues. The V end was cut by 1 base, the J end by 2 bases, with 11 bases between.

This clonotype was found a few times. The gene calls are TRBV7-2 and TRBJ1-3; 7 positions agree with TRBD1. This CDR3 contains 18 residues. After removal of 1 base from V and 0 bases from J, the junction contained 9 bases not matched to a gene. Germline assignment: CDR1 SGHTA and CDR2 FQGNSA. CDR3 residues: CASSLEVQGVSSGNTIYF. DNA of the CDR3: TGTGCCAGCAGCTTAGAGGTCCAGGGGGTCAGCTCTGGAAACACCATATATTTT. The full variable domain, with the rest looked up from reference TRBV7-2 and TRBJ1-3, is GAGVSQSPSNKVTEKGKDVELRCDPISGHTALYWYRQSLGQGLEFLIYFQGNSAPDKSGLPSDRFSAERTGGSVSTLTIQRTQQEDSAVYLCASSLEVQGVSSGNTIYFGEGSWLTVV.

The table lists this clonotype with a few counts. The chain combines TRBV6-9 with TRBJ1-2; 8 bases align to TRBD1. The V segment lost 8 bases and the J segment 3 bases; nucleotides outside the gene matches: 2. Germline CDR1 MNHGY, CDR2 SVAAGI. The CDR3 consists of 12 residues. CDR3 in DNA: TGTGCCAGCTTGACAGGGGACTATGGCTACACCTTC. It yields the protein CASLTGDYGYTF.

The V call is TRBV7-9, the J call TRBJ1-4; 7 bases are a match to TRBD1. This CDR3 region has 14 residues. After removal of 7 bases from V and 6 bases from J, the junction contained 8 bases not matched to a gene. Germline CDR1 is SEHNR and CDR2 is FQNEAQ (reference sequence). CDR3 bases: TGTGCCAGCAACCCGACAGGGTCGCATGAAAAACTGTTTTTT. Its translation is CASNPTGSHEKLFF.

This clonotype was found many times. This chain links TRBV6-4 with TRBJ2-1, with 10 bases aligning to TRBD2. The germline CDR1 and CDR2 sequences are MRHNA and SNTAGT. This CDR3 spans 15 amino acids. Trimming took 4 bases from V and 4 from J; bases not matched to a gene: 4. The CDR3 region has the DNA TGTGCCAGCAGTGCCCTAGCGGGGGAATACAATGAGCAGTTCTTC. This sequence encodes CASSALAGEYNEQFF.

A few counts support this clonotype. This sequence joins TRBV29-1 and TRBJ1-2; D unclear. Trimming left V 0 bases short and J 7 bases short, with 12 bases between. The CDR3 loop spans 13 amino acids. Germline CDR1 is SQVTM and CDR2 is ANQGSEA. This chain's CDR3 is CSVEDRSGIGYTF. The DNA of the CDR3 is TGCAGCGTTGAAGATCGATCGGGGATTGGCTACACCTTC.

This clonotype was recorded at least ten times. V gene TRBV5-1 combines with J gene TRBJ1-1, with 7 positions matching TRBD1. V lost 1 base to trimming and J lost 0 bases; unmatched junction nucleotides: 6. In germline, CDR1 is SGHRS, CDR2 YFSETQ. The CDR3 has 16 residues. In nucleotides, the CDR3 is TGCGCCAGCAGCTTGACGTCAGGGGGAATGAACACTGAAGCTTTCTTT. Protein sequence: CASSLTSGGMNTEAFF.

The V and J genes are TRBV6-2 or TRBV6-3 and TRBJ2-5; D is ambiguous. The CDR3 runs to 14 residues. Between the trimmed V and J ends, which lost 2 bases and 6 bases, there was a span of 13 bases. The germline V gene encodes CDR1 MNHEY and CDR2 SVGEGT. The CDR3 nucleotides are TGTGCCAGCAGTTACATGGTCCCAGCGCAGACCCAGTACTTC. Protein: CASSYMVPAQTQYF.

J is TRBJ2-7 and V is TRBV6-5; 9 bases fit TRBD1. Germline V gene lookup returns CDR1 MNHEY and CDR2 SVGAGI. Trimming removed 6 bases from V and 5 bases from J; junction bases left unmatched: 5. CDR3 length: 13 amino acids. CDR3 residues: CASRPGQGNEQYF. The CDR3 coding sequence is TGTGCCAGCAGGCCCGGACAGGGGAACGAGCAGTACTTC.

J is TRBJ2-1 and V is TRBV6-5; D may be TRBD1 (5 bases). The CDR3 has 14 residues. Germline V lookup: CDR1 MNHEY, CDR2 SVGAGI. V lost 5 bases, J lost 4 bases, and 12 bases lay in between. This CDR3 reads CASSQGAYYNEQFF. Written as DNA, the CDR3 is TGTGCCAGCAGTCAAGGGGCATATTACAATGAGCAGTTCTTC.

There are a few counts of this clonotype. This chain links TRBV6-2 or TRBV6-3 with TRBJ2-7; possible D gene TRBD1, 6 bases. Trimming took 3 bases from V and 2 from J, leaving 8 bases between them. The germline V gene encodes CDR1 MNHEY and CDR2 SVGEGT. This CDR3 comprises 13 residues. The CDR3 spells CASSYDRTYEQYV. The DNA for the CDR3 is TGTGCCAGCAGTTATGACAGGACCTACGAGCAGTACGTC.

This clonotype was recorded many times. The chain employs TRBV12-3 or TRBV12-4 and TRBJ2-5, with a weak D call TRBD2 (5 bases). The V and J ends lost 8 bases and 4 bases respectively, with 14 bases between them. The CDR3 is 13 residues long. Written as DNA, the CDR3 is TGTGCCAGCTCCTCCCGGGGAATAGAGACCCAGTACTTC. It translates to CASSSRGIETQYF.